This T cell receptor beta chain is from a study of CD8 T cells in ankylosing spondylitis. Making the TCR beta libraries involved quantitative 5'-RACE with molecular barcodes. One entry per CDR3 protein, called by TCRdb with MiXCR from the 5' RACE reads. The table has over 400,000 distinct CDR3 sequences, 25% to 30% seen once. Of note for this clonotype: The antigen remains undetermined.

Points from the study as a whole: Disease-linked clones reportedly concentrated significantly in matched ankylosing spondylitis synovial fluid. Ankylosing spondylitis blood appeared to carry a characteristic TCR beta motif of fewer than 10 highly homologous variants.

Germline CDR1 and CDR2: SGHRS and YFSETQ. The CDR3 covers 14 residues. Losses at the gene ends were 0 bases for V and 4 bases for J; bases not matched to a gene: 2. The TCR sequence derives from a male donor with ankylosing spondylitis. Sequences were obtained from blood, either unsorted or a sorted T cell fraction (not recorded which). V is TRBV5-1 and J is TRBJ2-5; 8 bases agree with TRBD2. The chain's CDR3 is CASSLVLAGETQYF. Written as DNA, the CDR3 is TGCGCCAGCAGCTTGGTCCTAGCGGGAGAGACCCAGTACTTC.